This TCR beta chain was recorded in a study of a mutant IDH1 vaccine in newly diagnosed glioma. Study in general: Former treatment meant radiotherapy, temozolomide, or both; the majority had gotten both.

TCRdb keeps only in-frame clones here, not all; method: immunoSEQ multiplex PCR. The data show 34,000 or so clones, 75% to 85% seen once. The ends were cut back, 0 bases at V and 4 bases at J, with 1 base in the middle. The germline CDR1 and CDR2 sequences are SEHNR and FQNEAQ (reference sequence). The CDR3 runs to 12 residues. With regard to this clone: Its antigen is not identified.

As to time point: week 11, during vaccination. Vaccination used 300 ug of mutant IDH1 20-mer peptide per dose, with topical imiquimod. The TCR comes from a man aged 30-40 years with glioma. V usage is TRBV7-9 and J usage is TRBJ2-1; unclear D gene. The specimen comprised PBMCs, sampled from a glioma patient whose treatment included an IDH1 peptide vaccine. For the CDR3, the DNA is TGTGCCAGCAGCTTAGCGTACAATGAGCAGTTCTTC. Translation: CASSLAYNEQFF.